The clone carrying this T cell receptor (beta chain) was counted between two and nine times. Its antigen is still unknown. This entry is derived from a study of T cells in Graves' hyperthyroidism and ophthalmopathy. Whole-study findings and limits: Ophthalmopathy was separated from stable hyperthyroidism by a 13 V-J model.

Template material for amplifying TCR beta CDR3 regions consisted of RNA transcripts. A first-round RT-PCR of the TCR CDR3 used the HTBI primer set. TCRdb re-called the multiplex PCR reads through MiXCR, storing one row per CDR3 protein. The sample contains some 350,000 distinct CDR3 sequences, approximately 25% of which appear only once. The length of the CDR3 is 14 residues. Trimming removed 2 bases at V and 6 bases at J, with 13 bases between. The germline V gene encodes CDR1 SNHLY and CDR2 FYNNEI. This sample holds PBMCs from roughly 10 ml fresh peripheral blood. Sequencing used blood. The rearrangement joins TRBV2 to TRBJ1-2, with a tentative D call TRBD1 (6 bases). This TCR was recovered from a man aged 45-65 years with Graves' hyperthyroidism. The CDR3 loop reads CASSESSRGHGYTF. The CDR3 region has the DNA TGTGCCAGCAGTGAAAGTTCGCGGGGGCATGGCTACACCTTC.